This T cell receptor (beta chain) appears in the sequencing data of a study of T cell responses to AZD1222 COVID-19 vaccine listed by TCRdb under 2021. Study-wide context: AZD1222 recipients whose second dose came at about 4 weeks and those whose second dose came at about 12 weeks were combined into one group, since spike-specific TCR depth and breadth did not differ between the two schedules. TCR sequencing was performed for 230 to 250 trial participants, of whom some 200 were given two doses of AZD1222 and some 26 were given two doses of MenACWY control vaccine. Trial participants were enrolled by age into subgroups of 18-55, 56-69 and 70-plus years, and roughly 150, 30 and 60 TCR-sequenced participants, respectively, were included in these subgroups.

According to the germline V gene, CDR1 reads LGHNA and CDR2 reads YSLEER. The CDR3, from cysteine to phenylalanine, totals 15 residues. Only the CDR3 region is kept as DNA, spanning 45 bases read in frame from base 1. Trimming at the junction amounts to 3 bases on V and 3 bases on J, and the germline ends lie 14 bases apart. Concerning this clone itself: Which antigen it targets is not known. No quality values exist for individual bases; no much larger clone is one base distant.

On the study overall, not on this receptor specifically: Spike-specific TCR breadth and depth rose significantly after two AZD1222 doses compared with day 0 and with MenACWY recipients. In the small 56-69-year group, the increase in depth fell short of significance, most likely because of low power. Vaccine-associated CD4 TCRs spanned the whole spike protein, with dominant responses in regions 160-218 and 743-854. Participants were mostly white British, with more females than males. The authors suggested clonal diversity may have been underestimated. Nearly half of unique spike-specific TCRs reportedly recognized epitopes outside regions mutated in the B.1.351 and B.1.1.7 variants. Conclusions about previously exposed vaccinees are limited, since just five to seven AZD1222 recipients were seropositive for SARS-CoV-2 at baseline. Because no day 14 peak-response samples were available, repertoires were characterized only after the peak T cell response.

This sample's time point label indicates: baseline before first vaccination. Vaccinee samples were obtained from the UK trials COV001 and COV002, which included a single-blind randomized controlled phase 2/3 trial of AZD1222 (ChAdOx1 nCoV-19) in healthy adults. Trial participant PBMC samples were collected at day 0 and day 28 after the second dose for TCRbeta chain sequencing. The CDR3 regions of human TCRbeta chains were analyzed by immunosequencing. The paper's processing steps were these. Repertoire TCRs were checked for matches against a reference library of SARS-CoV-2-specific TCRs that had been generated using the MIRA antigen-specificity platform. Breadth was defined as the fraction of unique TCRs that were SARS-CoV-2-associated, and depth was defined as the fraction of total T cells that were SARS-CoV-2-associated. Using the MIRA data, every spike-specific TCR was mapped to the spike region that the TCR reacted to and assigned to either a CD4 or a CD8 class. Log10-transformed breadth and depth values were compared by one-way ANOVA with Sidak's multiple comparisons tests. In TCRdb, the immuneACCESS table is reduced to in-frame sequences with V and J assigned. These tables do not hold every clone; where another copy was compared, an unresolved V gene accounts for under half, and the others remain unexplained. That table furnishes V, J and clone size, whereas the DNA furnished D and trimming. The sample table shows 84,000 or so clones, and 75% to 90% are seen once. The top ten hold about 28% of the sample.

This TCR was recovered from an adult in good health. This sample comprised peripheral blood, obtained on day 0 of AZD1222 vaccination. The chain links TRBV4-3 with TRBJ1-2; the D gene is perhaps TRBD1, on 5 matching bases. The nucleotides are TGCGCCAGCAGCCAGAACGGCCCGGGGCACTATGGCTACACCTTC. It specifies CASSQNGPGHYGYTF.